This T cell receptor beta chain was obtained from a study of shared clonotypes between healthy human individuals. Broader study findings: Clonotype sharing among donors likely depends on sequencing depth.

A split of CD4+ cells into CD45RA+ naive and CD45RA-negative memory subsets was performed. Data came from immunoSEQ multiplex PCR; TCRdb stores just in-frame clones and leaves some out. Among over 850,000 clones, 78% were seen once, and the ten largest hold around 0.61%. A note on this clone: No antigen is known for it.

Unmatched junction bases numbered 7, after V lost 3 bases and J lost 8 bases. This CDR3 contains 15 residues. Germline-derived CDR1 and CDR2 are MDHEN and SYDVKM. Sequencing was performed on memory CD4+ T cells from PBMCs. Documented subset: CD45RA-negative fraction. The chain joins TRBV28 to TRBJ1-4, with TRBD1 identical over 9 bases. This sequence was found in a man between 18 and 29 years old in good health. Some clones in this sample may be carry-over from other donors' samples. The CDR3 DNA sequence: TGTGCCAGCAGTTTCCACGGGACAGGGCAAGAAAAACTGTTTTTT. This translates into CASSFHGTGQEKLFF.